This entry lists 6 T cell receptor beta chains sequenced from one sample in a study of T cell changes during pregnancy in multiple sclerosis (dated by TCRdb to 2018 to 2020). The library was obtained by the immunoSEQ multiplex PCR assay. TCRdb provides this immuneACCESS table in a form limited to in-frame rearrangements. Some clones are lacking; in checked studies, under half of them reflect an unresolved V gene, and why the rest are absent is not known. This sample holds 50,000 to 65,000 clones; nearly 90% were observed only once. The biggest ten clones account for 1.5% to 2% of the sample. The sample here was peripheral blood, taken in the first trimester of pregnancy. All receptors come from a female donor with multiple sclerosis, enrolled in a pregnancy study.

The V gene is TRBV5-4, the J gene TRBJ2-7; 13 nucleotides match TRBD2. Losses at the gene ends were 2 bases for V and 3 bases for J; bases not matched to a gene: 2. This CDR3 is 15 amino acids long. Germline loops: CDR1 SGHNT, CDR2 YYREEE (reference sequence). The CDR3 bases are TGTGCCAGCAGCTTAGGGACTAGCGGGATCTACGAGCAGTACTTC. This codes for CASSLGTSGIYEQYF.

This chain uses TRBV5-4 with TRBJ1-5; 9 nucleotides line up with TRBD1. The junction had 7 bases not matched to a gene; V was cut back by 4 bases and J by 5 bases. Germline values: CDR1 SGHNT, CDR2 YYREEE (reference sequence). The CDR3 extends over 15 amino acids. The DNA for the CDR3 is TGTGCCAGCAGCCAGACAGGGGGGGTCGATCAGCCCCAGCATTTT. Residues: CASSQTGGVDQPQHF.

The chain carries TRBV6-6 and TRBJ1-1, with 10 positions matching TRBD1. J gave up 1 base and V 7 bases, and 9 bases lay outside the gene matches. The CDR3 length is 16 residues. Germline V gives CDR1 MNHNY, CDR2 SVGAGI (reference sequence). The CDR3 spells CASTTTGGPRNTEAFF. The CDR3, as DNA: TGTGCCAGCACCACGACAGGGGGCCCGAGGAACACTGAAGCTTTCTTT.

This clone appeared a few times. The CDR3 coding sequence is TGTGCCAGTAGGACCATTTGGACAGGGAAGATCAATCAGCCCCAGCATTTT. This gives the protein CASRTIWTGKINQPQHF. The rearrangement uses TRBV19 and TRBJ1-5, with 8 bases identical to TRBD1. Germline loops: CDR1 LNHDA, CDR2 SQIVND (reference sequence). This CDR3 has 17 residues. Trimming at V came to 6 bases and at J to 3 bases, leaving 13 bases not matched to a gene.

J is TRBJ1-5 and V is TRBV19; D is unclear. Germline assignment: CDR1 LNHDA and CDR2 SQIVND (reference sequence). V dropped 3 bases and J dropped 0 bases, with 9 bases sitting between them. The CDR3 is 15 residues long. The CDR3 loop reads CASSILEDSNQPQHF. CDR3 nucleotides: TGTGCCAGTAGTATTCTAGAAGATAGCAATCAGCCCCAGCATTTT.

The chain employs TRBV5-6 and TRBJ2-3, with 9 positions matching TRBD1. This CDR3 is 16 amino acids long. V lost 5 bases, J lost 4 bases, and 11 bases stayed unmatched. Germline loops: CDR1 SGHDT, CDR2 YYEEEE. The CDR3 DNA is TGTGCCAGCAGACCCGCCCCGACAGGGGGTCCAGATACGCAGTATTTT. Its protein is CASRPAPTGGPDTQYF.